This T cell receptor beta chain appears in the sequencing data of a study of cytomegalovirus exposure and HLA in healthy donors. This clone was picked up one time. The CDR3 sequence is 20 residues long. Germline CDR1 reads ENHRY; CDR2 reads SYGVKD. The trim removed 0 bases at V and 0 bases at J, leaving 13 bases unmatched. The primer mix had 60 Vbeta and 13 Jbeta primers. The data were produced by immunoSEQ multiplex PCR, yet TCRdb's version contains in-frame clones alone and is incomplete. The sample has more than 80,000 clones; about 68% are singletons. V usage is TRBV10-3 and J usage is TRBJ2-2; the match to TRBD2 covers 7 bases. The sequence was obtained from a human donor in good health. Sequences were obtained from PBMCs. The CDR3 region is CAISESGGAILLANTGELFF. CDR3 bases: TGTGCCATCAGTGAGTCGGGAGGGGCCATCCTTCTCGCGAACACCGGGGAGCTGTTTTTT.